The 16 T cell receptor beta chains given below trace back to one sample, sequenced in a study of blood T cell repertoires in COVID-19. Libraries were prepared by immunoSEQ multiplex PCR; TCRdb keeps only in-frame clonotypes and omits some of them. The profile shows about 120,000 clones, more than 75% of them singletons. Sequenced: peripheral blood. Every receptor here comes from a man aged 45-65 years with active COVID-19.

This clone was recorded once. V and J are TRBV5-1 and TRBJ2-3; 16 nucleotides agree with TRBD2. The V and J ends lost 2 bases and 9 bases, in that order; junction bases with no gene match: 6. This CDR3 has 16 amino acids. Germline lookup yields CDR1 SGHRS and CDR2 YFSETQ. The CDR3 sequence: CASSLRGTSGRATQYF. In nucleotides, the CDR3 is TGCGCCAGCAGCTTAAGGGGGACTAGCGGGAGGGCGACGCAGTATTTT.

The chain links TRBV18 to TRBJ1-5, with D possibly TRBD1 on 5 matching bases. CDR1 KGHSH and CDR2 LQKENI come from the germline V gene. CDR3 length: 15 residues. Trimming cost V 3 bases and J 4 bases, with 13 bases left between them. Here the CDR3 DNA reads TGTGCCAGCTCACCTGGGTGGGCAGGGAATCAGCCCCAGCATTTT. It translates to CASSPGWAGNQPQHF.

This clone was observed a single time. J is TRBJ1-5 and V is TRBV19; 11 bases agree with TRBD1. J was trimmed by 5 bases and V by 7 bases; bases with no gene match: 7. The CDR3 loop spans 15 amino acids. CDR1 and CDR2 from the germline V gene are LNHDA and SQIVND (reference sequence). The CDR3 spells CASNPGQGDHQPQHF. CDR3 nucleotides: TGTGCCAGTAACCCGGGACAGGGGGACCATCAGCCCCAGCATTTT.

This chain links TRBV3-1 (or the pseudogene TRBV3-2) with TRBJ2-1; D is uncertain. CDR1 LGHDT and CDR2 YNNKEL come from the germline V gene (reference sequence). V lost 0 bases and J lost 16, with 13 bases in between. The CDR3 length is 12 residues. CDR3 bases: TGTGCCAGCAGCCAAGAGGCTAGATTTATCTTCTTC. It translates to CASSQEARFIFF.

The chain has TRBV7-8 and TRBJ2-1, with 11 bases lining up with TRBD2. The CDR3 runs 15 residues. From germline, CDR1 is SGHVS and CDR2 FQNEAQ. Trimming cost V 5 bases and J 6 bases; bases outside gene matches: 6. The CDR3 DNA reads TGTGCCAGCAGCCCCCTAGCGGGGGGAAGCAATGAGCAGTTCTTC. As protein: CASSPLAGGSNEQFF.

The rearrangement uses TRBV5-1 and TRBJ1-1; a weak D match, TRBD1 (5 bases). This CDR3 region has 14 residues. The ends were cut back, 2 bases at V and 1 base at J, with 9 bases in the middle. Germline lookup yields CDR1 SGHRS and CDR2 YFSETQ. DNA of the CDR3: TGCGCCAGCAGCTTTTACCAGGGGAACACTGAAGCTTTCTTT. This codes for CASSFYQGNTEAFF. Based on the CDR3 plus reference TRBV5-1 and TRBJ1-1, the full variable domain is KAGVTQTPRYLIKTRGQQVTLSCSPISGHRSVSWYQQTPGQGLQFLFEYFSETQRNKGNFPGRFSGRQFSNSRSEMNVSTLELGDSALYLCASSFYQGNTEAFFGQGTRLTVV.

The rearrangement uses TRBV7-8 and TRBJ2-3; TRBD2 agrees at 8 bases. This CDR3 has 16 residues. Germline CDR1 is SGHVS and CDR2 is FQNEAQ. V lost 1 base, J lost 1 base, and 4 bases stayed unmatched. The CDR3 DNA follows: TGTGCCAGCAGCTTAGTTCGGGGGGGTCGCACAGATACGCAGTATTTT. This sequence encodes CASSLVRGGRTDTQYF.

The chain uses TRBV21-1 and TRBJ1-6. TRBV21-1 is classified as a pseudogene. This CDR3 has 15 amino acids. In nucleotides, the CDR3 is TGTGCCAGCAGCAAAGTTGGGGAGGAAAGAGGACCCCTCCACTTT. This sequence encodes CASSKVGEERGPLHF.

The chain combines TRBV5-1 with TRBJ2-4; no firm D call. In germline, CDR1 is SGHRS, CDR2 YFSETQ. The V and J ends lost 7 bases and 5 bases respectively, with 19 bases between them. The CDR3 extends over 15 amino acids. The chain's CDR3 is CASSKTGGAQNIQYF. The CDR3 coding sequence is TGCGCCAGCTCTAAGACGGGTGGCGCACAAAACATTCAGTACTTC.

The rearrangement joins TRBV5-4 to TRBJ2-2; 8 bases line up with TRBD1. CDR3 length equals 17 residues. Germline CDR1 SGHNT, CDR2 YYREEE (reference sequence). Trimming removed 1 base from V and 5 bases from J; junction bases left unmatched: 10. The DNA for the CDR3 is TGTGCCAGCAGCTTGTGGACCCAGGGGGCCCTTACCGGGGAGCTGTTTTTT. As protein: CASSLWTQGALTGELFF.

The chain employs TRBV11-3 and TRBJ1-1; 7 bases agree with TRBD1. From germline, CDR1 is SGHNT and CDR2 YENEEA. The CDR3 contains 13 residues. With V trimmed by 2 bases and J by 8 bases, 5 bases remained unmatched. The CDR3 DNA follows: TGTGCCAGCAGCTTACCCCGGGACAGCGAAGCTTTCTTT. It specifies CASSLPRDSEAFF. The whole variable domain, filled in from reference TRBV11-3 and TRBJ1-1, reads EAGVVQSPRYKIIEKKQPVAFWCNPISGHNTLYWYLQNLGQGPELLIRYENEEAVDDSQLPKDRFSAERLKGVDSTLKIQPAELGDSAVYLCASSLPRDSEAFFGQGTRLTVV.

V and J are TRBV11-3 and TRBJ1-6, with 8 positions matching TRBD1. The CDR3 has 15 amino acids. Germline V lookup: CDR1 SGHNT, CDR2 YENEEA. Trimming removed 4 bases from V and 6 bases from J; junction bases left unmatched: 5. The CDR3 protein is CASSSGGQANSPLHF. The CDR3 DNA follows: TGTGCCAGCAGCTCTGGGGGACAGGCTAATTCACCCCTCCACTTT.

The CDR3 spells CASSPPIRVGEQYF. The CDR3 DNA reads TGTGCCAGCAGCCCCCCCATCCGGGTCGGGGAGCAGTACTTC. V is TRBV11-1 and J is TRBJ2-7, with unresolved D. The CDR3 sequence is 14 residues long. The germline V gene encodes CDR1 SGHAT and CDR2 FQDESV (reference sequence). V was clipped by 5 bases and J by 7 bases, with 18 bases between them. The whole variable domain, filled in from reference TRBV11-1 and TRBJ2-7, reads EAEVAQSPRYKITEKSQAVAFWCDPISGHATLYWYRQILGQGPELLVQFQDESVVDDSQLPKDRFSAERLKGVDSTLKIQPAELGDSAMYLCASSPPIRVGEQYFGPGTRLTVT.

The chain couples TRBV5-6 to TRBJ2-3; 9 positions match TRBD2. V trimming: 3 bases; J trimming: 4 bases; junction bases outside the gene matches: 12. The CDR3 extends over 17 amino acids. CDR1 is SGHDT, CDR2 YYEEEE, per germline. DNA for the CDR3: TGTGCCAGCAGCTCCCTGGCGAAGCGGGAGGTGGCAGATACGCAGTATTTT. Translated, it gives CASSSLAKREVADTQYF.

The CDR3 bases are TGTGCCAGCGGCCATCCAGGACAGGGTGTCTATGAGCAGTTCTTC. Protein sequence: CASGHPGQGVYEQFF. The gene calls are TRBV9 and TRBJ2-1; TRBD1 matches at 8 bases. The CDR3 is made up of 15 amino acids. Trimming at V came to 7 bases and at J to 8 bases, leaving 14 bases not matched to a gene. Germline CDR1 is SGDLS and CDR2 is YYNGEE.

The V gene is TRBV9, the J gene TRBJ2-3, with D tentatively TRBD1 (6 bases). Germline V gene data show CDR1 as SGDLS and CDR2 as YYNGEE. This CDR3 contains 13 residues. V lost 5 bases and J 3 bases, leaving 10 bases between the germline ends. As DNA, the CDR3 is TGTGCCAGCAGTGCTCAGGGGACAGATACGCAGTATTTT. It specifies CASSAQGTDTQYF.